This TCR beta chain was profiled in a study of blood T cell repertoires in COVID-19. In the original workflow: Nucleated cell counts were estimated from reference gene primer amplification. Profiling relied on immunoSEQ multiplex PCR, and the TCRdb table lists in-frame clones only, not all of them. The V and J calls and clone size were taken over from that table, and D and trimming were inferred from the DNA. Of some 220,000 clones in the sample, roughly 81% were seen once. The CDR3 spans 14 residues. V shed 7 bases and J shed 1 base, with 10 bases lying between them. Germline V gene lookup returns CDR1 LNHDA and CDR2 SQIVND (reference sequence).

V is TRBV19 and J is TRBJ2-2; D call uncertain. This clonotype was sampled from a man aged 50-59 years who had recovered from COVID-19. Input material: peripheral blood. The CDR3 region has the DNA TGTGCCAGTACCCGTAAGCGGAACACCGGGGAGCTGTTTTTT. It specifies CASTRKRNTGELFF.